This T cell receptor beta chain was sequenced during a study of beta chain features in type 1 diabetes. Study as a whole: The study found patients and healthy donors alike in age, gender and cell yields.

The germline V and J ends were trimmed by 0 bases and 3 bases, with 13 bases remaining between them. The CDR3 runs 16 residues. Per the germline V gene, CDR1 is SGHNT and CDR2 is YYREEE (reference sequence). As every portion of the isolated RNA was reverse transcribed, the sequencing read expressed TCRB transcripts. A few million reads were obtained on average from naive, central memory and regulatory T cell samples. Assay: immunoSEQ multiplex PCR; the TCRdb copy retains only in-frame clones and omits some. The sample shows some 350,000 clones, 9.6% of them seen only once. As for this clone: Its matching antigen is unknown.

Study observations and caveats: Among type 1 diabetes patients, VDJ junctions had fewer insertions and more deletions. It was possible that PCR favored shorter templates, equally so in patients and controls. Type 1 diabetes patients had moderately but significantly shorter TCRB CDR3s in all four CD4+ subsets.

The sample consisted of central memory CD4+ T cells from blood. The TCR originated in a man between 25 and 39 years old with type 1 diabetes. The rearrangement joins TRBV5-4 to TRBJ2-1; weak D call: TRBD2 (7 bases). CDR3 DNA: TGTGCCAGCAGCTTGGCTGGGGGGGCGCGCTACAATGAGCAGTTCTTC. Amino acids: CASSLAGGARYNEQFF. The variable domain in full, completed from reference TRBV5-4 and TRBJ2-1, reads ETGVTQSPTHLIKTRGQQVTLRCSSQSGHNTVSWYQQALGQGPQFIFQYYREEENGRGNFPPRFSGLQFPNYSSELNVNALELDDSALYLCASSLAGGARYNEQFFGPGTRLTVL.